A selection of T cell receptor beta chains follows, all from one sample in a study of OX40 agonist ivuxolimab in advanced cancers. Repertoires were generated with immunoSEQ multiplex PCR, while TCRdb's copy carries only in-frame clones and drops some. The table includes more than 70,000 clones, more than 75% detected once. Sequenced material: CD4+ or CD8+ T cells sorted from blood, taken in a trial of the OX40 agonist ivuxolimab. The receptors derive from an adult with an advanced solid tumor such as melanoma, head and neck, liver or kidney cancer. The conserved cysteine and the conserved F or W are not part of the CDR3 here. The D gene is left open where the match is weak. The size entry is marked missing in some rows and otherwise reads once, few, many or a size class.

size | D | V | CDR3
NA | NA | TRBV11-2 | ASSFPYQGGQTQY
NA | TRBD2 | TRBV7-8 | ASSLVDSRERQY
NA | NA | TRBV28 | ASSSPSPETQY
NA | NA | TRBV9 | ASSPDPSPTYEQY
NA | TRBD1 | TRBV18 | ASSGTGYSYEQY
few | TRBD1 | TRBV19 | ASSIDIVESTGAYEQY
once | TRBD1 | TRBV5-6 | ASSPRGREQY
NA | TRBD1 | TRBV18 | ASSSTGGGETQY
NA | TRBD2 | TRBV10-3 | ATLGLAGVEQY
NA | NA | TRBV6-6 | ASSERLKGGDTQY
NA | NA | TRBV7-8 | ASSAHRVARVNEQF
NA | TRBD1 | TRBV7-9 | ASSRGTGAYEQY
NA | TRBD1 | TRBV28 | ASRTTGQGREQF
NA | NA | TRBV28 | ASNSGGTEAF
NA | TRBD2 | TRBV19 | ASSTSGRGNEQF
NA | TRBD1 | TRBV2 | ASSERQGAIDEQF
NA | NA | TRBV9 | ASSTRSRGGNTIY
NA | TRBD1 | TRBV10-2 | ASRQQGSEQF
NA | NA | TRBV28 | ASSQKMNTEAF
NA | TRBD2 | TRBV5-1 | ASSDGLAADSYNEQF
NA | NA | TRBV5-1 | ASSLASFKWDTQY
NA | NA | TRBV30 | AWSGPTVTDTQY
NA | TRBD2 | TRBV11-2 | ASSLEGLAQQF
NA | TRBD2 | TRBV25-1 | ASSEWTSGTFR
NA | TRBD2 | TRBV5-1 | ASSRPLPLAGGYFAGELF
once | TRBD2 | TRBV5-1 | ASSFAPGTSGIEQF
NA | NA | TRBV5-6 | ASSSKGMGNQPQH
once | NA | TRBV5-5 | ASSSRPGPYEQY
NA | NA | TRBV7-2 | ASSLGFDRGSNQPQH
NA | TRBD1 | TRBV7-2 | ATGTGSYEQY
NA | NA | TRBV30 | AWSVGGTGNTIY
NA | NA | TRBV20-1 | SASNYGYT
medium-sized | TRBD1 | TRBV19 | ASSLQGNSNQPQH
NA | NA | TRBV7-9 | ASSSINTQY
NA | TRBD1 | TRBV6-1 | ASSERDRVRNTEAF
once | NA | TRBV6-1 | ASSPSDWNNEQF
NA | TRBD2 | TRBV9 | ASSVRPWTSGGETQY
NA | NA | TRBV6-1 | ASSERGGLYGYT
NA | TRBD1 | TRBV13 | ASSTRTGGETQY
NA | TRBD2 | TRBV6-5 | ASRLAGAYEQF
NA | NA | TRBV9 | ASSVGDRRAGNTIY
NA | NA | TRBV28 | ASGSGVAYGYT
NA | TRBD1 | TRBV11-3 | ASSRRTGYSGNTIY
NA | TRBD2 | TRBV12-5 | ASGLVPDGTTEWDTQY
NA | NA | TRBV10-1 | ARIPATGTSYEQY
NA | NA | TRBV6-6 | ASSSPTEAYEQY
NA | NA | TRBV18 | ASSPNTGREQY
NA | NA | TRBV19 | ASSTGRDTYTGELF
NA | NA | TRBV10-3 | AISEFDAADYNSPLH
NA | NA | TRBV27 | ASRQGPDTQY
NA | TRBD1 | TRBV14 | ASSQAGTGGHNEQF
NA | NA | TRBV19 | EFHAYEQY
NA | TRBD2 | TRBV30 | AWSAGLAGIRNEQF
NA | TRBD2 | TRBV5-4 | ASSPTSGNYEQY
once | NA | TRBV7-2 | ASGVLNEKLF
NA | TRBD2 | TRBV9 | ASSVGSIAGGEQY
once | TRBD1 | TRBV6-1 | ASSEIQGDSPLH